Sequencing of this TCR beta chain was carried out in a study of T cell repertoires in cytomegalovirus infection. Overall study context: In public TCR beta signatures, there were indications of both CMV infection and matching HLA type. Study-level results: Cumulative public TCR beta family frequency identified CMV carriers with the relevant HLA.

This CDR3 contains 18 residues. Germline lookup yields CDR1 LNHDA and CDR2 SQIVND (reference sequence). Trimming cost V 7 bases and J 6 bases; bases outside gene matches: 15. This clonotype has more than one count but fewer than ten. The target antigen is unknown. A single record per CDR3 protein comes from TCRdb applying MiXCR to the reads. The table lists hundreds of thousands of distinct CDR3 sequences, around 29% of them singletons. The clonotype originates from a human donor in good health (CMV status not recorded). Some clones in this sample may be carry-over from other donors' samples. The rearrangement uses TRBV19 and TRBJ2-3; 14 nucleotides agree with TRBD2. Source: cultured PBMCs, taken from culture after CMV antigen stimulation. The DNA for the CDR3 is TGTGCCAGTACCGCTCCGGGGACTAGCGGGAGAGAAGGGGATACGCAGTATTTT. Residues: CASTAPGTSGREGDTQYF.